This T cell receptor beta chain was obtained from a study of graft-versus-host responses after intestinal transplantation. Notes on this clone: As yet, its antigen is unknown.

Trimming removed 4 bases from V and 4 bases from J, with 11 bases in between. This CDR3 comprises 13 residues. The germline V gene has CDR1 SGHNT and CDR2 YYREEE (reference sequence). TCRdb's table, derived via immunoSEQ multiplex PCR, lists solely in-frame clones and lacks some. Here the sample spans around 90,000 clones, about 94% being singletons. The clonotype originates from a human donor who was the organ donor for an intestinal transplant. Sequenced here: unstimulated CD4+ T cells sorted from spleen or lymph node cells, sampled before transplant. The rearrangement links TRBV5-4 to TRBJ1-1; weak D call: TRBD1 (6 bases). The CDR3 DNA sequence: TGTGCCAGCAGCCCCGGACAGACCACTGAAGCTTTCTTT. Translation: CASSPGQTTEAFF.